These 18 T cell receptor beta chains originate from one sample sequenced in a study of identifying expanded T cells in peripheral blood. Using immunoSEQ multiplex PCR, the repertoire was profiled, and TCRdb retains in-frame clones only, with some absent. Of about 130,000 clones in the sample, less than 90% are singletons; the top ten hold 8% to 9%. Sequences were obtained from blood. The receptor source for this set is a person aged 18 to 75 in good health.

The rearrangement uses TRBV6-6 and TRBJ2-5; D not resolved. V lost 0 bases and J 1 base, leaving 6 bases between the germline ends. CDR3 length: 14 residues. Germline CDR1 is MNHNY and CDR2 is SVGAGI (reference sequence). CDR3 bases: TGTGCCAGCAGTTACTCTGGCGCCCAAGAGACCCAGTACTTC. Translating gives CASSYSGAQETQYF.

This CDR3 reads CASSFSAMTDTQYF. Here the CDR3 DNA reads TGTGCCAGCAGCTTCAGCGCGATGACAGATACGCAGTATTTT. The chain has TRBV7-9 and TRBJ2-3; D is ambiguous. Trimming stripped 3 bases from V and 3 bases from J, with 10 bases between. The CDR3 is made up of 14 amino acids. Looked up from germline, CDR1 is SEHNR and CDR2 is FQNEAQ (reference sequence).

The chain recombines TRBV6-1 with TRBJ1-2; D gene unclear. In germline, CDR1 is MNHNS, CDR2 SASEGT. Trimming removed 7 bases from V and 1 base from J, with 7 bases in between. This CDR3 has 12 amino acids. Here the CDR3 DNA reads TGTGCCAGCACGCGGGATAACTATGGCTACACCTTC. This gives the protein CASTRDNYGYTF.

The gene calls are TRBV11-2 and TRBJ2-3, with D perhaps TRBD2 (7 bases). CDR1 is SGHAT, CDR2 FQNNGV, per germline. V was shortened by 4 bases and J by 2 bases, with 13 bases between the two germline ends. The CDR3 totals 15 residues. The CDR3 region is CASSSRGGATDTQYF. CDR3 coding DNA: TGTGCCAGCAGCTCCAGGGGAGGGGCCACAGATACGCAGTATTTT.

The chain combines TRBV6-1 with TRBJ1-2, with D unresolved. The CDR3 loop spans 12 amino acids. V was clipped by 3 bases and J by 14 bases, with 16 bases between them. Germline assignment: CDR1 MNHNS and CDR2 SASEGT. In DNA form, the CDR3 reads TGTGCCAGCAGTGAGTACGGTTCCGATTCTACCTTC. Protein product: CASSEYGSDSTF.

With regard to this clone: The junction departs from germline at one end; a sequencing error may be responsible. The V and J genes are TRBV18 and TRBJ2-7; 8 nucleotides match TRBD1. The CDR3 consists of 14 residues. Germline V lookup: CDR1 KGHSH, CDR2 LQKENI. The CDR3 DNA is TGTGCCAGCTCACCATGGGACAGGACTTACGTGCAGTACTTC. Protein: CASSPWDRTYVQYF.

The chain links TRBV5-1 to TRBJ2-1; a possible D gene is TRBD2 (6 bases). The CDR3 spans 14 residues. V gave up 4 bases and J gave up 6 bases, with 14 bases separating them. The germline V gene has CDR1 SGHRS and CDR2 YFSETQ. CDR3 DNA: TGCGCCAGCAGCGAAGGGACTCCTATCAATGAGCAGTTCTTC. Translated: CASSEGTPINEQFF.

This chain connects TRBV29-1 to TRBJ1-2; 8 nucleotides align to TRBD1. The CDR3 is made up of 16 amino acids. V gave up 1 base and J gave up 5 bases; unmatched junction bases: 12. Germline CDR1 SQVTM, CDR2 ANQGSEA. The CDR3 DNA is TGCAGCGTTGAAGGGGGGACAGGCGAGTTCAGGTATGGCTACACCTTC. This sequence encodes CSVEGGTGEFRYGYTF.

The V and J genes are TRBV28 and TRBJ2-7; TRBD1 matches 7 bases. Unmatched junction bases numbered 4, after V lost 6 bases and J lost 2 bases. Germline CDR1 is MDHEN and CDR2 is SYDVKM. The CDR3 length is 13 residues. CDR3 in DNA: TGTGCCAGCAGGGGAGACAGGGCCTACGAGCAGTACTTC. Amino acids: CASRGDRAYEQYF. The whole variable domain, remainder taken from reference TRBV28 and TRBJ2-7, is DVKVTQSSRYLVKRTGEKVFLECVQDMDHENMFWYRQDPGLGLRLIYFSYDVKMKEKGDIPEGYSVSREKKERFSLILESASTNQTSMYLCASRGDRAYEQYFGPGTRLTVT.

This chain links TRBV6-7 with TRBJ1-5; D is perhaps TRBD1 (5 bases). TRBV6-7 has ORF status, its function being uncertain. V was trimmed by 8 bases and J by 2 bases, leaving 31 bases between them. The CDR3 loop spans 20 amino acids. The CDR3 is CASPTSSGTVVTRGNQPQHF. In DNA form, the CDR3 reads TGTGCCAGCCCCACTTCCTCGGGGACTGTTGTTACTAGGGGCAATCAGCCCCAGCATTTT.

The chain is built from TRBV6-6 and TRBJ2-7, with 8 bases that match TRBD1. CDR3 length equals 13 residues. Trimming cost V 6 bases and J 5 bases; bases outside gene matches: 6. Germline V gene lookup returns CDR1 MNHNY and CDR2 SVGAGI (reference sequence). CDR3 protein: CASRRTGRDEQYF. The CDR3, as DNA: TGTGCCAGCAGGAGGACAGGGCGGGACGAGCAGTACTTC.

The chain carries TRBV4-1 and TRBJ2-6; D remains ambiguous. Germline lookup yields CDR1 MGHRA and CDR2 YSYEKL. Between the trimmed V and J ends, which lost 4 bases and 2 bases, there was a span of 9 bases. The CDR3 loop spans 15 amino acids. The CDR3 here is CASSPATPGANVLTF. The CDR3 DNA is TGCGCCAGCAGCCCGGCCACTCCTGGGGCCAACGTCCTGACTTTC.

The J gene is TRBJ1-2, the V gene TRBV27, with D tentatively TRBD1 (5 bases). The CDR3 contains 13 residues. The V end was cut by 2 bases, the J end by 4 bases, with 8 bases between. Germline lookup yields CDR1 MNHEY and CDR2 SMNVEV (reference sequence). CDR3 amino acids: CASSLVGTYGYTF. CDR3 DNA: TGTGCCAGCAGTTTAGTCGGGACCTATGGCTACACCTTC.

The chain joins TRBV7-2 to TRBJ2-7; D is possibly TRBD2 (7 bases). V lost 5 bases, J lost 1 base, and 15 bases lay in between. From germline, CDR1 is SGHTA and CDR2 FQGNSA. There are 15 residues in the CDR3. CDR3 protein: CASSLKGGGSYEQYF. The CDR3 nucleotides are TGTGCCAGCAGCCTAAAAGGGGGGGGATCCTACGAGCAGTACTTC.

This clone came up once. V usage is TRBV7-9 and J usage is TRBJ2-1, with TRBD2 matching 8 bases. Trimming cost V 3 bases and J 5 bases; bases outside gene matches: 6. CDR3 length equals 15 residues. Per germline, CDR1 SEHNR and CDR2 FQNEAQ (reference sequence). The DNA of the CDR3 is TGTGCCAGCAGCTTTGGGCGGGAGGTGAACAATGAGCAGTTCTTC. Protein product: CASSFGREVNNEQFF.

This clone turned up a few times. The CDR3 region is CASSSAQSNNSPLHF. The CDR3 DNA follows: TGTGCCAGCAGCTCCGCACAGTCTAACAATTCACCCCTCCACTTT. The chain carries TRBV7-2 and TRBJ1-6; D unresolved. This CDR3 is built from 15 residues. Germline V gene lookup returns CDR1 SGHTA and CDR2 FQGNSA. Trimming cost V 4 bases and J 7 bases, with 14 bases left between them.

This chain uses TRBV28 with TRBJ1-2, with 7 bases lining up with TRBD1. V was pared by 4 bases and J by 7 bases, with 12 bases of the junction left unmatched. CDR1 is MDHEN and CDR2 is SYDVKM in the germline V gene. The CDR3 extends over 15 amino acids. The CDR3 nucleotides are TGTGCCAGCAGTTCCCACAGGGGAGACGTTACTGGCTACACCTTC. Translation: CASSSHRGDVTGYTF.

The chain combines TRBV27 with TRBJ1-5; no reliable D call. Germline CDR1 is MNHEY and CDR2 is SMNVEV (reference sequence). The CDR3 contains 17 residues. V lost 4 bases and J lost 0, with 16 bases in between. CDR3 sequence: CASSSYIPNYSNQPQHF. In DNA, the CDR3 is TGTGCCAGCAGTTCGTACATCCCCAATTATAGCAATCAGCCCCAGCATTTT.